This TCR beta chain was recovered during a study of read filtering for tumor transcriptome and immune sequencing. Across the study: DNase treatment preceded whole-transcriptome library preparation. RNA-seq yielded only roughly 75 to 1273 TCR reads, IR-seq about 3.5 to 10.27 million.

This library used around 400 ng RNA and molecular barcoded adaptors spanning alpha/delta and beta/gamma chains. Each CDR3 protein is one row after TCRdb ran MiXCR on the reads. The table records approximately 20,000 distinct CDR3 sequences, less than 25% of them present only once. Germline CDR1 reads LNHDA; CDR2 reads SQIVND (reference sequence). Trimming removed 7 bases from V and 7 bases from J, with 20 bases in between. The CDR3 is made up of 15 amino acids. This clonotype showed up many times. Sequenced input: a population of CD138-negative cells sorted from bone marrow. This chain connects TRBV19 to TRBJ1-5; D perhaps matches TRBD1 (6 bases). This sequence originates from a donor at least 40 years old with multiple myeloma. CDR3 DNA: TGTGCCAGTACTCATCCGAAGAGGGGGTACCAGCCCCAGCATTTT. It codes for CASTHPKRGYQPQHF.